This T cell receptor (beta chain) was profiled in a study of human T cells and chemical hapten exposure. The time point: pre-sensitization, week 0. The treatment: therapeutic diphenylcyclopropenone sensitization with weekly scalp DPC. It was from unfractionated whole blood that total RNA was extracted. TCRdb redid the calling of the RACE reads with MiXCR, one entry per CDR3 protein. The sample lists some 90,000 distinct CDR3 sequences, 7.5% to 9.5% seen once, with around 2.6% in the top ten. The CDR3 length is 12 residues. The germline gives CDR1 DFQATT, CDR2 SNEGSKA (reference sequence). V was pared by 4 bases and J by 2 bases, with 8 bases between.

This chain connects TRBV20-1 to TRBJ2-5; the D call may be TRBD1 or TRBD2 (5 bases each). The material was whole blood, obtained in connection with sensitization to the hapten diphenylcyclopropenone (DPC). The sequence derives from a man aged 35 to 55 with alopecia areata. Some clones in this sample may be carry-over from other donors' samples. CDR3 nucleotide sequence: TGCAGTGCTAAATGGGGGCAAGAGACCCAGTACTTC. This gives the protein CSAKWGQETQYF.